This entry lists 27 T cell receptor beta chains sequenced from one sample in a study of blood T cell repertoires in COVID-19. Sequenced by immunoSEQ multiplex PCR; TCRdb stores in-frame clones only, minus some. Here the sample spans more than 200,000 clones, 70% to 90% being singletons. The specimen sequenced was peripheral blood. The source is a man in his thirties or forties with COVID-19, enrolled during active disease.

The rearrangement joins TRBV30 to TRBJ2-2; D ambiguous. Looked up from germline, CDR1 is GTSNPN and CDR2 is SVGIG (reference sequence). Between the trimmed V and J ends, which lost 1 base and 3 bases, there was a span of 9 bases. The CDR3 consists of 14 residues. This chain's CDR3 is CAWSGVLYTGELFF. CDR3 nucleotides: TGTGCCTGGAGTGGCGTTCTATACACCGGGGAGCTGTTTTTT.

This chain uses TRBV5-4 with TRBJ2-1; D is uncertain. Germline V gene lookup returns CDR1 SGHNT and CDR2 YYREEE (reference sequence). The CDR3 covers 16 residues. V lost 6 bases to trimming and J lost 0 bases, with 16 bases between them. This CDR3 reads CASINDFRSSYNEQFF. CDR3 coding DNA: TGTGCCAGCATCAACGACTTTAGAAGCTCCTACAATGAGCAGTTCTTC.

The CDR3 sequence is CASSILPAREVGQPQHF. The CDR3 region has the DNA TGTGCCAGTAGTATCTTACCGGCCAGGGAGGTAGGACAGCCCCAGCATTTT. The J gene is TRBJ1-5, the V gene TRBV19; possible D gene TRBD1, 5 bases. Between the trimmed V and J ends, which lost 3 bases and 7 bases, there was a span of 22 bases. Germline assignment: CDR1 LNHDA and CDR2 SQIVND (reference sequence). The CDR3 extends over 17 amino acids.

V usage is TRBV6-5 and J usage is TRBJ2-4; tentatively, D is TRBD1 (5 bases). CDR3 length: 13 residues. Between the trimmed V and J ends, which lost 6 bases and 15 bases, there was a span of 21 bases. The germline V gene encodes CDR1 MNHEY and CDR2 SVGAGI. The CDR3 spells CASSPSDTSVPYF. The CDR3 nucleotides are TGTGCCAGCAGCCCATCGGACACCTCGGTTCCGTACTTC.

The chain links TRBV28 to TRBJ2-1, with TRBD2 matching 9 bases. Germline-derived CDR1 and CDR2 are MDHEN and SYDVKM. This CDR3 is 16 amino acids long. With 6 bases clipped from V and 2 bases from J, the junction kept 8 bases outside the gene matches. The CDR3 bases are TGTGCCAGCAGCCCGAGCGGGAGGAGCACCTACAATGAGCAGTTCTTC. Translated: CASSPSGRSTYNEQFF.

This chain joins TRBV5-1 and TRBJ1-5; the D is unclear. CDR3 length equals 12 residues. Trimming removed 6 bases at V and 9 bases at J, with 13 bases between. Per germline, CDR1 SGHRS and CDR2 YFSETQ. CDR3 loop: CASKEPRGPQHF. In DNA, the CDR3 is TGCGCCAGCAAGGAGCCCCGTGGGCCCCAGCATTTT.

The chain has TRBV5-4 and TRBJ1-2; 10 bases map to TRBD1. The CDR3 covers 14 residues. Germline trimming cut 3 bases from V and 4 bases from J; bases unmatched to any gene: 3. From germline, CDR1 is SGHNT and CDR2 YYREEE (reference sequence). The CDR3 coding sequence is TGTGCCAGCAGCTCCCGGGACAGGGGCTATGGCTACACCTTC. Residues: CASSSRDRGYGYTF.

This clone appeared a few times. The gene calls are TRBV5-1 and TRBJ1-2; D ambiguous. Trimming took 1 base from V and 1 from J, leaving 11 bases between them. This CDR3 has 15 amino acids. Germline V lookup: CDR1 SGHRS, CDR2 YFSETQ. The CDR3 loop is CASSLSREHNYGYTF. The CDR3 DNA follows: TGCGCCAGCAGCTTGTCGCGGGAGCATAACTATGGCTACACCTTC. Filled out from reference TRBV5-1 and TRBJ1-2, the complete variable domain reads KAGVTQTPRYLIKTRGQQVTLSCSPISGHRSVSWYQQTPGQGLQFLFEYFSETQRNKGNFPGRFSGRQFSNSRSEMNVSTLELGDSALYLCASSLSREHNYGYTFGSGTRLTVV.

The V call is TRBV11-3, the J call TRBJ2-1, with unresolved D. Trimming removed 5 bases at V and 4 bases at J, with 18 bases between. This CDR3 is built from 16 residues. Germline-derived CDR1 and CDR2 are SGHNT and YENEEA. The CDR3 nucleotides are TGTGCCAGCAGCCCAAGCCATACTCTTAAGTACAATGAGCAGTTCTTC. As protein: CASSPSHTLKYNEQFF.

This clone was seen ten or more times. The chain employs TRBV6-4 and TRBJ2-1; 9 bases fit TRBD1. The V gene end was trimmed by 0 bases and the J gene end by 3 bases; junction bases not matched to a gene: 0. The CDR3 is 15 residues long. Germline lookup yields CDR1 MRHNA and CDR2 SNTAGT. CDR3 region: CASSDSTGGYNEQFF. CDR3 sequence (DNA): TGTGCCAGCAGTGACTCGACAGGGGGCTACAATGAGCAGTTCTTC.

The rearrangement links TRBV28 to TRBJ2-3, with 11 bases identical to TRBD2. CDR3 length equals 16 residues. With 4 bases clipped from V and 2 bases from J, the junction kept 5 bases outside the gene matches. In germline, CDR1 is MDHEN, CDR2 SYDVKM. CDR3 coding DNA: TGTGCCAGCAGTTATACTAGCGGGAGAGTCACAGATACGCAGTATTTT. This sequence encodes CASSYTSGRVTDTQYF.

This chain uses TRBV6-2 or TRBV6-3 with TRBJ1-1; 12 nucleotides match TRBD1. CDR1 MNHEY and CDR2 SVGEGT come from the germline V gene. The V gene end was trimmed by 6 bases and the J gene end by 5 bases; junction bases not matched to a gene: 7. The CDR3 spans 15 residues. The CDR3 spells CASSRDRGRWTEAFF. The CDR3 DNA reads TGTGCCAGCAGCCGGGACAGGGGGCGATGGACTGAAGCTTTCTTT.

This sequence joins TRBV6-6 and TRBJ2-3, with 10 positions matching TRBD2. Germline values: CDR1 MNHNY, CDR2 SVGAGI (reference sequence). The CDR3 contains 13 residues. Unmatched junction bases numbered 1, after V lost 8 bases and J lost 2 bases. The CDR3 sequence is CASLAGATDTQYF. CDR3 coding DNA: TGTGCCAGCCTAGCGGGAGCCACAGATACGCAGTATTTT.

The chain has TRBV4-1 and TRBJ2-7; a weak D match, TRBD1 (6 bases). CDR1 is MGHRA, CDR2 YSYEKL, per germline. V was cut by 1 base and J by 7 bases, with 14 bases left in between. This CDR3 region has 14 residues. In DNA, the CDR3 is TGCGCCAGCAGCCAAGCCCCGACAGGTTCGGAGCAGTACTTC. This sequence encodes CASSQAPTGSEQYF.

V usage is TRBV28 and J usage is TRBJ2-1; 9 positions agree with TRBD1. This CDR3 spans 12 amino acids. Trimming took 3 bases from V and 12 from J; bases not matched to a gene: 3. Germline V lookup: CDR1 MDHEN, CDR2 SYDVKM. The CDR3, as DNA: TGTGCCAGCAGTTTGCCGGGACAGGGGCAGTTCTTC. Encoded protein: CASSLPGQGQFF.

The count of this clone is one. The rearrangement links TRBV12-3 or TRBV12-4 to TRBJ1-2, with D maybe TRBD1 (6 bases). This CDR3 has 12 amino acids. The ends were cut back, 4 bases at V and 7 bases at J, with 10 bases in the middle. The CDR3: CASSSGQRGYTF. The DNA for the CDR3 is TGTGCCAGCAGTTCTGGACAGCGTGGCTACACCTTC.

The V call is TRBV7-8, the J call TRBJ1-5, with 9 positions matching TRBD1. V gave up 6 bases and J gave up 2 bases; unmatched junction bases: 5. The CDR3 has 15 amino acids. Looked up from germline, CDR1 is SGHVS and CDR2 is FQNEAQ. In DNA form, the CDR3 reads TGTGCCAGCAGTACACAGGGGGCAGGCAATCAGCCCCAGCATTTT. Protein: CASSTQGAGNQPQHF. The complete variable domain, with remaining parts taken from reference TRBV7-8 and TRBJ1-5, reads GAGVSQSPRYKVAKRGQDVALRCDPISGHVSLFWYQQALGQGPEFLTYFQNEAQLDKSGLPSDRFFAERPEGSVSTLKIQRTQQEDSAVYLCASSTQGAGNQPQHFGDGTRLSIL.

Remarks on this clone: An end of the junction differs from the germline gene, which may be a read error. CDR3 residues: CASRDRGTSEKLFF. The CDR3 DNA sequence: TGTGCCAGCCGAGACAGGGGAACTAGTGAAAAACTGTTTTTT. The chain employs TRBV11-2 and TRBJ1-4, with 8 bases matching TRBD1. The CDR3 contains 14 residues. Per germline, CDR1 SGHAT and CDR2 FQNNGV.

The chain recombines TRBV12-3 or TRBV12-4 with TRBJ2-1; 7 positions agree with TRBD1. This CDR3 contains 12 residues. Losses at the gene ends were 4 bases for V and 11 bases for J; bases not matched to a gene: 5. DNA of the CDR3: TGTGCCAGCAGTTACCCGGGACAGAAGCAGTTCTTC. Encoded protein: CASSYPGQKQFF.

V usage is TRBV5-4 and J usage is TRBJ1-6, with D uncertain. Germline V gives CDR1 SGHNT, CDR2 YYREEE (reference sequence). The CDR3 totals 14 residues. The V gene lost 0 bases and the J gene lost 7 bases, with 8 bases spanning the gap. The CDR3 bases are TGTGCCAGCAGCTTGGCACAGCAAAATTCACCCCTCCACTTT. It specifies CASSLAQQNSPLHF.

This chain connects TRBV28 to TRBJ2-3; TRBD1 aligns across 7 bases. The germline V gene has CDR1 MDHEN and CDR2 SYDVKM. Losses at the gene ends were 5 bases for V and 4 bases for J; bases not matched to a gene: 0. There are 12 residues in the CDR3. The CDR3 nucleotides read TGTGCCAGCAGTACAGGGGCAGATACGCAGTATTTT. Amino acids: CASSTGADTQYF.

The CDR3 DNA is TGTGCCAGCAGCCAGGCGGGACAGGGGGGGAATTCACCCCTCCACTTT. It is translated as CASSQAGQGGNSPLHF. This chain connects TRBV3-1 (or the pseudogene TRBV3-2) to TRBJ1-6; 11 bases agree with TRBD1. The CDR3 contains 16 residues. Germline loops: CDR1 LGHDT, CDR2 YNNKEL (reference sequence). The V and J ends lost 3 bases and 7 bases, in that order; junction bases with no gene match: 5.

The chain's CDR3 is CASSYSTSGLGTDTQYF. CDR3 in DNA: TGTGCCAGCAGTTACTCCACTAGCGGACTAGGCACAGATACGCAGTATTTT. This rearrangement joins TRBV6-2 or TRBV6-3 to TRBJ2-3; 8 nucleotides match TRBD2. Germline V CDR1 and CDR2: MNHEY, SVGEGT. The CDR3 spans 17 residues. With V trimmed by 0 bases and J by 1 base, 6 bases remained unmatched.

The chain combines TRBV20-1 with TRBJ2-5; D possibly corresponds to TRBD1 (6 bases). The CDR3 covers 14 residues. The germline CDR1 and CDR2 sequences are DFQATT and SNEGSKA (reference sequence). Trimming cost V 3 bases and J 9 bases, with 20 bases left between them. The DNA of the CDR3 is TGCAGTGCTAGTGCCGGGACCCAAAAGGGGGCCCAGTACTTC. Translated, it gives CSASAGTQKGAQYF.

V and J are TRBV6-6 and TRBJ1-2; tentatively, D is TRBD1 (6 bases). Germline V lookup: CDR1 MNHNY, CDR2 SVGAGI (reference sequence). This CDR3 has 13 residues. Trimming took off 6 bases at V and 8 bases at J, with 16 bases between the two ends. DNA of the CDR3: TGTGCCAGCAGGTATCAGGGGCTTGGCGGCTACACCTTC. It encodes CASRYQGLGGYTF.

This chain joins TRBV15 and TRBJ2-3, with a weak D call TRBD2 (6 bases). The CDR3 contains 14 residues. Trimming pared 6 bases from V and 3 bases from J, leaving 13 bases between. Germline V CDR1 and CDR2: LNHNV, YYDKDF (reference sequence). CDR3 residues: CATRRGGATDTQYF. The CDR3 region has the DNA TGTGCCACCAGGCGAGGAGGGGCTACAGATACGCAGTATTTT.

The genes are TRBV11-3 and TRBJ2-5, with 15 bases fitting TRBD2. This CDR3 spans 17 amino acids. V lost 5 bases and J lost 4; bases outside the gene matches: 8. Germline-derived CDR1 and CDR2 are SGHNT and YENEEA. CDR3 sequence reads: CASSPGLAGGPGETQYF. The DNA of the CDR3 is TGTGCCAGCAGCCCTGGACTAGCGGGAGGGCCTGGAGAGACCCAGTACTTC.